This paragraph reports one T cell receptor (beta chain). The data are from a study of ipilimumab plus nivolumab after autologous stem cell transplantation. As for the study in general: A median of roughly eight nivolumab and 5 ipilimumab doses were given.

Sequencing was performed with immunoSEQ multiplex PCR; in TCRdb, only in-frame clones are kept and a portion is missing. The data contain about 40,000 clones, 80% to 95% of them singletons. In germline, CDR1 is MNHEY, CDR2 SMNVEV (reference sequence). Between the trimmed V and J ends, which lost 7 bases and 3 bases, there was a span of 19 bases. This CDR3 has 16 amino acids. The sequence was obtained from a male donor with multiple myeloma. The chain links TRBV27 to TRBJ2-1; the D gene is possibly TRBD2 (7 bases). The sequencing used PBMCs, collected in a trial of ipilimumab plus nivolumab as post-transplant consolidation. This chain's CDR3 is CASNVGGGPFYNEQFF. DNA of the CDR3: TGTGCCAGCAACGTTGGGGGGGGGCCTTTCTACAATGAGCAGTTCTTC.